The clone carrying this T cell receptor (beta chain) has a handful of counts. No antigen is known for it. The V gene's germline CDR1 is DFQATT and CDR2 SNEGSKA (reference sequence). The V and J ends lost 6 bases and 1 base, in that order; junction bases with no gene match: 4. The CDR3 is 14 amino acids. It was approximately 10 milliliters of peripheral blood that were drawn from each donor. Per-sample yields of isolated PBMCs were at least 6 million. The data are from a study of blood T cells in healthy people across ages. Study-level results: Older individuals had lower TCR beta diversity per million T cells (the decline was roughly linear).

Then a second PCR, running roughly 6 to 12 cycles, was carried out with a sample-barcoded 5' primer and a J-beta primer mix. MiXCR was run by TCRdb on the 5' RACE reads, yielding one entry per CDR3 protein. The table records about 1.4 million distinct CDR3 sequences, 55% to 75% of them present only once. Sequenced: blood. The chain is built from TRBV20-1 and TRBJ2-2; 8 bases fit TRBD1. The source of this sequence is a man younger than 35 in good health. CDR3: CSASGTGNTGELFF. The CDR3 nucleotides read TGCAGTGCCTCCGGGACAGGGAACACCGGGGAGCTGTTTTTT.